Listed below are T cell receptor beta chains from one sample, sequenced in a study of post-analysis software for immune sequencing data. MiXCR, run by TCRdb on the PCR reads, gives a single entry per CDR3 protein. The table shows approximately 730,000 distinct CDR3 sequences, with approximately 30% occurring only once. The source material was blood. The receptors shown here come from a girl between 10 and 17 years old with multiple sclerosis. CDR3s include the opening cysteine and the closing phenylalanine or tryptophan. D genes are given only for firm matches. A row's size may be missing; if present it is once, few, many or a size class.

.	TRBV12-3/TRBV12-4	.	TRBJ2-5	TGTGCCAGCAGTTTGCGGGGAATAGAGACCCAGTACTTC	CASSLRGIETQYF
.	TRBV29-1	TRBD1	TRBJ2-3	TGCAGCGGGGGACAGGGTACAGATTCGCAGTATTTT	CSGGQGTDSQYF
.	TRBV7-2	.	TRBJ2-5	TGTGCCAGCGGATTGGGCCTAGGTCAAGAGACCCAGTACTTC	CASGLGLGQETQYF
.	TRBV6-6	.	TRBJ1-2	TGTGCCAGCAGTTACTTACAGGGAGGCGACCACACCTTC	CASSYLQGGDHTF
.	TRBV29-1	TRBD1	TRBJ2-1	TGCAGCGCAAGAGGGGGACAGAACAATGAGCAGTTCTTC	CSARGGQNNEQFF
few	TRBV15	TRBD1	TRBJ2-3	TGTGCCACCAGCGCTAACAGGGGGAGCACAGATACGCAGTATTTT	CATSANRGSTDTQYF
few	TRBV4-1	.	TRBJ2-3	TGCGCCAGCAGCCAAGCGATGGGCGGTAGCACAGATACGCAGTATTTT	CASSQAMGGSTDTQYF
.	TRBV19	.	TRBJ2-7	TGTGCCAGTACCCTCTCGCTCGGGGCTTACAATGAGCAGTACTTC	CASTLSLGAYNEQYF
once	TRBV28	TRBD2	TRBJ2-1	TGTGCCAGCAGTTTACCTGGCGGGAGGGCTATTAATGAGCAGTTCTTC	CASSLPGGRAINEQFF
.	TRBV5-8	.	TRBJ2-5	TGTGCCAGCAAACCCCCGGTTGGTGGAGAGACCCAGTACTTC	CASKPPVGGETQYF
.	TRBV11-2	.	TRBJ2-7	TGTGCCAGCAGGGGCCACCACTACGAGCAGTACTTC	CASRGHHYEQYF
few	TRBV7-2	.	TRBJ1-6	TGTGCCAGCAGCGAAAACAGGGATTCACCCCTCCACTTT	CASSENRDSPLHF
.	TRBV15	.	TRBJ1-1	TGTGCCACCAGCAGAGTGTCCGGGGAAGCTTTCTTT	CATSRVSGEAFF
.	TRBV6-5	TRBD2	TRBJ2-3	TGTGCCAGCAACGTTAGCGGGTCAGATACGCAGTATTTT	CASNVSGSDTQYF
.	TRBV20-1	.	TRBJ2-1	TGCAGTGCTGAACTCCCGGGCCTCAATGTGGATGAGCAGTTCTTC	CSAELPGLNVDEQFF
few	TRBV6-6	.	TRBJ2-4	TGTGCCAGCGAGGGCTCCTCGGCCAAAAACATTCAGTACTTC	CASEGSSAKNIQYF
.	TRBV14	.	TRBJ2-3	TGTGCCAGCAGCCAAGAGTGGGCTAGCACAGATACGCAGTATTTT	CASSQEWASTDTQYF
.	TRBV27	.	TRBJ2-7	TGTGCCAGCAGTTTATCTCGGTCGGGGCCCGAGCAGTACTTC	CASSLSRSGPEQYF
.	TRBV20-1	.	TRBJ2-4	TGCAGTGCTAGAGATACGGCCTTAGCCAAAAACATTCAGTACTTC	CSARDTALAKNIQYF
.	TRBV11-2	.	TRBJ2-3	TGTGCCAGCAGCTCCCTGAGGGGCCCCGATACGCAGTATTTT	CASSSLRGPDTQYF
once	TRBV20-1	.	TRBJ1-4	TGCAGTGCCGAGGACAGTTCTAATGAAAAACTGTTTTTT	CSAEDSSNEKLFF
.	TRBV9	.	TRBJ2-1	TGTGCCAGCAGCGTAGGGAGCCCCGCATTAGTCTACAATGAGCAGTTCTTC	CASSVGSPALVYNEQFF
.	TRBV4-3	.	TRBJ2-1	TGCGCCAGCACCCGGGGGGCGGGAGATTGGAATGAGCAGTTCTTC	CASTRGAGDWNEQFF
.	TRBV15	.	TRBJ2-1	TGTGCCACCAGCAGAGGCGGTCACAATGAGCAGTTCTTC	CATSRGGHNEQFF
.	TRBV10-3	.	TRBJ1-1	TGTGCCACCTCGCTCGGCAGGGAGGGTGGAACGACTGAAGCTTTCTTT	CATSLGREGGTTEAFF
.	TRBV7-8	.	TRBJ1-5	TGTGCCAGCAGCTTAGCCACGGGGGGAAATAGCAATCAGCCCCAGCATTTT	CASSLATGGNSNQPQHF
few	TRBV4-3	.	TRBJ1-6	TGCGCCAGCAGCCAGGGTCCATCACCCCTCCACTTT	CASSQGPSPLHF
.	TRBV6-2/TRBV6-3	.	TRBJ1-2	TGTGCCAGCAGTTACTCGGCAGGAGGCAGTACTAACTATGGCTACACCTTC	CASSYSAGGSTNYGYTF
few	TRBV5-1	TRBD1	TRBJ1-1	TGCGCCAGCAGCTCCAGGGGGCAAAACACTGAAGCTTTCTTT	CASSSRGQNTEAFF
few	TRBV4-3	.	TRBJ1-4	TGCGCCAGCAGCCAAGAGATGTGGGGGGGGGGTGAAAAACTGTTTTTT	CASSQEMWGGGEKLFF
.	TRBV24-1	TRBD1	TRBJ2-1	TGTGCCACCAGTCCGGGACAGGGAGATATCAAGCAGTTCTTC	CATSPGQGDIKQFF
.	TRBV20-1	TRBD1	TRBJ1-3	TGCAGTGCTGTCGGGACAGGGGGGTTTGGAAACACCATATATTTT	CSAVGTGGFGNTIYF
few	TRBV2	.	TRBJ2-3	TGTGCCAGCAAACGAACGGTAACCACAGATACGCAGTATTTT	CASKRTVTTDTQYF
.	TRBV20-1	.	TRBJ2-3	TGCAGTGCTAGCGGGGCAGGGTCCACAGATACGCAGTATTTT	CSASGAGSTDTQYF